This T cell receptor beta chain was found in a study of tumor-infiltrating lymphocytes in primary liver carcinoma listed by TCRdb under 2017. A note on the overall study: Surgical resection was performed in China between late 2015 and March 2016 on about 5 patients with histopathologically diagnosed primary liver carcinoma. Of the five patients (three men and two women, aged 30 to 69 years), four had hepatocellular carcinoma and one had combined HCC and intrahepatic cholangiocarcinoma. The tumors of the five patients were staged as T1-T3 N0M0, with maximum diameters ranging from roughly 4.2 to 11 cm. Each sample produced about 3.5 to 7.13 million productive TCRbeta reads, and read depth showed no significant difference between tissue types. The study combined TCRbeta repertoire sequencing, expression microarrays and whole-exome sequencing across five regions of each liver tumor, with adjacent normal tissue and blood. A total of about 35 specimens from 5 patients went through TCRbeta repertoire sequencing, namely 25 tumor regions, 5 adjacent noncancerous liver tissues and 5 peripheral blood samples. Technical replicate repertoires showed high reproducibility, with mean shared-clone rates approximately 0.89 and correlation coefficients above 0.95.

Using a constant-region primer and ProtoScript II reverse transcriptase, TCRbeta-specific cDNA was reverse-transcribed from approximately 0.5 ug total RNA. TCRbeta libraries were built with three nested multiplex PCR rounds, a slightly modified ARM-PCR procedure. Multiplex TRBV1-TRBV30 forward primers and a Cbeta reverse primer were used in the first two PCR rounds, each of which was run for around 9 cycles. Sample barcodes and Illumina adapters were added in a final 25-cycle PCR using Deep VentR polymerase. Amplicons of 200-500 bp were gel-purified with a QIAquick gel extraction kit before sequencing. An Illumina HiSeq 2500 was used to sequence the TCRbeta amplicons, generating 250-bp paired-end reads. Concerning the study's data processing: Quality trimming of reads was performed with Trimmomatic v0.33, and paired reads were merged with FLASH v1.2.11 so that full CDR3 sequences could be recovered. V, D and J germline segments were assigned to the rearranged TCRbeta sequences using MiGEC v1.2.1b. VDJtools v1.0.0 computed clonotype statistics and Shannon-Wiener diversity indices. Except for diversity analysis, only each sample's 250 most abundant clonotypes were used in subsequent analyses to reduce sampling bias. Through fastp at Q25 and MiXCR, TCRdb rebuilt clones from the public reads, retaining in-frame beta chains. CDR3 protein duplicates are merged, each entry listing the most common genes and DNA. None of the V and J calls come from the authors' own analysis; TCRdb made them. Within this sample are 150,000 to 200,000 distinct CDR3 sequences, with approximately 65% of them counted one time only. Roughly 7% of the sample is in the top ten clones.

As for this clonotype: Its antigen is unknown. A much larger clone differs from this one at a single base, so this may be a read error.

Reading from cysteine to phenylalanine, the CDR3 counts 14 amino acids. The CDR3 DNA has 42 bases and is translated from base 1. From the germline V gene (reference sequence), CDR1 is GTSNPN and CDR2 is SVGIG. The germline ends are 19 bases apart after V is trimmed by 1 base and J by 12 bases. Blood RNA was extracted from unsorted whole blood using TRIzol reagent, and germline DNA was obtained with the DNeasy Blood & Tissue kit. Patients had chronic HBV infection and were treatment-naive at sampling. Before surgery, about 3.9 milliliters of peripheral blood were drawn into K2EDTA tubes. The research as a whole found: Since the samples were bulk and unsorted, there was no way to compare CD4+ and CD8+ T cell repertoires. The top 250 clones made up a significantly larger repertoire fraction in tumors than in blood (p = 0.039). Because sequencing covered only the TCR beta chain and unpaired alpha chains were not captured, true repertoire diversity is likely underestimated. With just 4 or 5 patients in the study, the authors point out that the findings should be validated in a larger study. Repertoire overlap was higher between tumor regions (mean roughly 35%) than tumor-adjacent (around 17%) or tumor-blood (approximately 14%) pairs, consistent with antigen-driven expansion.

The sample was peripheral blood. The rearrangement joined TRBV30 to TRBJ2-1; the D gene is unclear. The receptor was derived from a woman aged 55-70 years with primary liver carcinoma and hepatitis B virus infection. At the DNA level, the sequence is TGTGCCTGGAGTGAGGACGGTCTCGCGGCTGGGCAGTTCTTC. This yields the protein CAWSEDGLAAGQFF.